Below, one T cell receptor beta chain is given with its context. This specimen comes from a study of blood T cell repertoires in COVID-19. Overall study: COVID-19 samples, acute and convalescent, were from the United States, Italy and Spain. PBMCs, B-cell-depleted T cells, or T cells provided the cDNA or gDNA that made up the material.

TCRdb's copy holds only in-frame clones and misses some; the assay was immunoSEQ multiplex PCR. Among a few hundred thousand clones listed, approximately 90% were seen once. Seattle researchers signed up patients amid active infection and tracked them longitudinally. The receptor was isolated from a woman aged 25 to 39 with COVID-19, enrolled during active disease. Sequencing input: peripheral blood.

CDR3 nucleotides: TGTGCCAGCAGTTATTTGGGCAGACGAAACACTGAAGCTTTCTTT. It codes for CASSYLGRRNTEAFF. The chain recombines TRBV6-5 with TRBJ1-1, with D unresolved. V lost 3 bases and J lost 2, with 13 bases in between. This CDR3 region has 15 residues. CDR1 is MNHEY, CDR2 SVGAGI, per germline.